A single sample is the source of the 29 T cell receptor beta chains below, sequenced in a study of prognosis after radiotherapy for stage I lung cancer. Two rounds of multiplex PCR amplified TCR beta CDR3 from genomic DNA. Primers specific to each TRBV and TRBJ gene drove first-round PCR. TCRdb itself ran the multiplex PCR reads through MiXCR, one entry per CDR3 protein. The table lists about 25,000 distinct CDR3 sequences, 36% of them singletons. The source was PBMCs, collected before or after stereotactic body radiation therapy (not recorded which). Receptors originate from a donor over 45 with non-small cell lung cancer.

This clonotype was picked up many times. The chain is built from TRBV24-1 and TRBJ2-5; D might be TRBD1 or TRBD2, each matching 6 bases. Germline CDR1 KGHDR, CDR2 SFDVKD. The CDR3 extends over 15 amino acids. Trimming took off 3 bases at V and 4 bases at J, with 14 bases between the two ends. CDR3: CATSDPAGHLETQYF. As DNA, the CDR3 is TGTGCCACCAGTGATCCCGCGGGACATTTAGAGACCCAGTACTTC.

This clonotype has ten or more counts. V and J are TRBV3-1 and TRBJ2-7; tentatively, D is TRBD2 (5 bases). Germline V lookup: CDR1 LGHDT, CDR2 YNNKEL (reference sequence). The germline V and J ends were trimmed by 1 base and 4 bases, with 8 bases remaining between them. The length of the CDR3 is 13 residues. CDR3 protein: CASSQGAAYEQYF. CDR3 sequence (DNA): TGTGCCAGCAGCCAAGGAGCGGCTTACGAGCAGTACTTC.

In this sample, this clonotype turned up many times. The CDR3 protein is CASSLVVAGGYEQFF. The CDR3 DNA reads as TGTGCCAGCAGTTTAGTAGTAGCGGGAGGATATGAGCAGTTCTTC. The chain uses TRBV12-3 or TRBV12-4 and TRBJ2-1; TRBD2 aligns across 10 bases. This CDR3 is built from 15 residues. The V segment lost 1 base and the J segment 8 bases; nucleotides outside the gene matches: 5.

The table lists this clonotype with many counts. The chain combines TRBV2 with TRBJ1-4, with 10 nucleotides matching TRBD1. V shed 4 bases and J 6 bases; nucleotides not matched to a gene: 8. The CDR3 is made up of 16 amino acids. Germline assignment: CDR1 SNHLY and CDR2 FYNNEI. Here the CDR3 DNA reads TGTGCCAGCAGTGCCGGGACAGGGGTTGGGGATGAAAAACTGTTTTTT. Translation: CASSAGTGVGDEKLFF.

This clonotype was seen repeatedly, ten times or more. The V call is TRBV28, the J call TRBJ2-1, with 7 bases lining up with TRBD2. This CDR3 is 14 amino acids long. In germline, CDR1 is MDHEN, CDR2 SYDVKM. V was clipped by 6 bases and J by 6 bases; unmatched bases: 8. The CDR3 region has the DNA TGTGCCAGCAGCTTGGGGGGGGGAACCAATGAGCAGTTCTTC. It specifies CASSLGGGTNEQFF.

CDR3 loop: CASSRDRGSYEQYF. CDR3 nucleotides: TGTGCCAGCAGCCGAGACAGGGGGTCCTACGAGCAGTACTTC. The rearrangement links TRBV6-1 to TRBJ2-7; 9 bases match TRBD1. V was pared by 6 bases and J by 1 base, with 4 bases of the junction left unmatched. The CDR3 spans 14 residues. The germline CDR1 and CDR2 sequences are MNHNS and SASEGT.

This clonotype was seen repeatedly, ten times or more. The chain is built from TRBV19 and TRBJ2-5; a weak D match, TRBD1 (5 bases). V was pared by 7 bases and J by 7 bases, with 19 bases between. Germline lookup yields CDR1 LNHDA and CDR2 SQIVND (reference sequence). The CDR3 is 14 amino acids. The CDR3 spells CASKHKGISVTQYF. The CDR3 region has the DNA TGTGCCAGTAAACACAAGGGGATCTCGGTGACCCAGTACTTC.

This clonotype was counted many times. The rearrangement uses TRBV6-2 or TRBV6-3 and TRBJ1-1; 9 nucleotides agree with TRBD1. This CDR3 is 14 amino acids long. V dropped 6 bases and J dropped 5; count of bases not matched to a gene: 7. Germline CDR1 and CDR2: MNHEY and SVGEGT. The CDR3 loop reads CASSLLTGGTEAFF. The CDR3 DNA sequence: TGTGCCAGCAGCCTATTGACAGGGGGAACTGAAGCTTTCTTT.

This clonotype occurred many times. The CDR3 region has the DNA TGTGCCGGCAAAGGGGAAATCGAAAAACTGTTTTTT. Amino acids: CAGKGEIEKLFF. The chain is built from TRBV2 and TRBJ1-4; D possibly corresponds to TRBD1 (5 bases). V lost 11 bases, J lost 8 bases, and 15 bases lay in between. Germline assignment: CDR1 SNHLY and CDR2 FYNNEI. The CDR3 extends over 12 amino acids.

This clonotype was observed a few times. This likely came from a read error, as a far larger clone is one base away. This chain joins TRBV6-2 or TRBV6-3 and TRBJ2-7, with a possible D match to TRBD2 (6 bases). Trimming cost V 4 bases and J 2 bases, with 15 bases left between them. The length of the CDR3 is 15 residues. Per the germline V gene, CDR1 is MNHEY and CDR2 is SVGEGT. CDR3 in DNA: TGTGCCAGCAGTTCCAGGGAGGTTTATACCTACGAGCAGTACTTC. Protein: CASSSREVYTYEQYF.

Note on this clonotype: A far bigger clonotype differs at one base, so this is likely a read error. This rearrangement joins TRBV7-7 to TRBJ1-3, with 9 bases fitting TRBD1. Trimming took 1 base from V and 4 from J; bases not matched to a gene: 11. CDR3 length equals 18 residues. CDR1 is SSHAT, CDR2 FNYEAQ, per germline (reference sequence). CDR3 region: CASSLGSVTGGIGNTIYF. Here the CDR3 DNA reads TGTGCCAGCAGCTTAGGCTCCGTGACAGGGGGAATAGGAAACACCATATATTTT.

This rearrangement joins TRBV12-3 or TRBV12-4 to TRBJ2-3; 9 bases map to TRBD1. With 6 bases clipped from V and 7 bases from J, the junction kept 11 bases outside the gene matches. CDR3 length: 15 amino acids. CDR3 DNA sequence: TGTGCCAGCAGAAAACAGGGGGCACGGGGGTATACGCAGTATTTT. Protein sequence: CASRKQGARGYTQYF.

As concerns this clonotype: A single base separates this from a much larger clone, so it may be a read error. The J gene is TRBJ2-7, the V gene TRBV10-2; the D is unclear. V was shortened by 0 bases and J by 2 bases, with 8 bases between the two germline ends. Germline assignment: CDR1 WSHSY and CDR2 SAAADI. This CDR3 has 14 residues. The CDR3 nucleotides read TGCGCCAGCAGTGAGTCAAGGGTCCCCTACGAGCAGTACTTC. Translating gives CASSESRVPYEQYF.

This clonotype was picked up many times. The V call is TRBV4-2, the J call TRBJ2-1, with D possibly being TRBD2 (6 bases). The germline V gene encodes CDR1 LGHNA and CDR2 YNFKEQ. The CDR3 is made up of 16 amino acids. V dropped 4 bases and J dropped 4 bases, with 17 bases sitting between them. The CDR3 sequence: CASSLPGGGGYNEQFF. Written as DNA, the CDR3 is TGTGCCAGCAGCCTGCCCGGGGGTGGGGGTTACAATGAGCAGTTCTTC.

The rearrangement links TRBV30 to TRBJ1-5; D ambiguous. The CDR3 runs 13 residues. CDR1 and CDR2 (germline): GTSNPN, SVGIG (reference sequence). V shed 2 bases and J shed 6 bases, with 11 bases lying between them. CDR3: CAWSSAAGQPQHF. CDR3 sequence (DNA): TGTGCCTGGAGTTCGGCCGCGGGTCAGCCCCAGCATTTT. Using reference TRBV30 and TRBJ1-5 for the parts outside the CDR3, the full variable domain is SQTIHQWPATLVQPVGSPLSLECTVEGTSNPNLYWYRQAAGRGLQLLFYSVGIGQISSEVPQNLSASRPQDRQFILSSKKLLLSDSGFYLCAWSSAAGQPQHFGDGTRLSIL.

This chain links TRBV7-2 with TRBJ2-3; either TRBD1 or TRBD2 may fit D (5 bases each). Deletions cut 3 bases from V and 1 base from J, with 8 bases between. CDR3 length: 14 residues. The germline gives CDR1 SGHTA, CDR2 FQGNSA. Written as DNA, the CDR3 is TGTGCCAGCAGCTTGATGGGGGGCACAGATACGCAGTATTTT. This sequence encodes CASSLMGGTDTQYF.

About this clonotype: This clone may be a read error of a much larger clone one base away. The V call is TRBV18, the J call TRBJ2-2; the D gene is possibly TRBD2 (5 bases). The CDR3 is 16 amino acids. Germline CDR1 reads KGHSH; CDR2 reads LQKENI. Here the CDR3 DNA reads TGTGCCAGCTCACCGACCTCCCAGTCTTCCAACGGGGAGCCGTTTTTT. It is translated as CASSPTSQSSNGEPFF.

This clonotype was found many times. This sequence joins TRBV3-2 and TRBJ2-1; the D call of TRBD2 is as the table states it, not checked on the DNA. TRBV3-2 is shown as a pseudogene. The CDR3 extends over 18 amino acids. CDR3 region: CASSQDKSEAESYNEQFF. CDR3 nucleotide sequence: TGTGCCAGCAGCCAAGATAAATCCGAAGCGGAATCCTACAATGAGCAGTTCTTC.

The chain uses TRBV24-1 and TRBJ2-7; no clear D gene. Germline loops: CDR1 KGHDR, CDR2 SFDVKD. The CDR3 has 14 amino acids. The ends were cut back, 5 bases at V and 0 bases at J, with 10 bases in the middle. CDR3: CATSGKWGSYEQYF. The CDR3 DNA reads as TGTGCCACCAGTGGAAAGTGGGGCTCCTACGAGCAGTACTTC.

This clonotype was observed many times. The chain links TRBV7-9 to TRBJ2-1; TRBD2 aligns across 15 bases. V shed 5 bases, J shed 10 bases, and the junction held 6 bases outside the gene matches. The CDR3 covers 15 residues. Looked up from germline, CDR1 is SEHNR and CDR2 is FQNEAQ (reference sequence). In nucleotides, the CDR3 is TGTGCCAGCAGCCCCGGACTAGCGGGAGGGAGCGAGCAGTTCTTC. Translated, it gives CASSPGLAGGSEQFF.

This chain connects TRBV6-1 to TRBJ2-7; no firm D call. The CDR3 length is 15 residues. The V and J ends lost 7 bases and 2 bases respectively, with 18 bases between them. CDR1 is MNHNS, CDR2 SASEGT, per germline. CDR3 sequence: CASTPGPLTTYEQYF. The CDR3 DNA sequence: TGTGCCAGCACTCCCGGGCCTTTAACTACCTACGAGCAGTACTTC.

The CDR3 region has the DNA TGTGCCAGCAGCTCTACGGGACTGACTCAAGAGACCCAGTACTTC. Its translation: CASSSTGLTQETQYF. V and J are TRBV3-1 and TRBJ2-5, with a weak D call TRBD2 (6 bases). Germline CDR1 reads LGHDT; CDR2 reads YNNKEL (reference sequence). The ends were cut back, 5 bases at V and 2 bases at J, with 15 bases in the middle. CDR3 length equals 15 residues.

The chain has TRBV5-6 and TRBJ2-3, with D perhaps TRBD2 (6 bases). The germline V gene encodes CDR1 SGHDT and CDR2 YYEEEE. With 2 bases removed from V and 2 bases from J, the gap between germline ends came to 9 bases. The CDR3 runs 14 residues. As DNA, the CDR3 is TGTGCCAGCAGCTTCGGCGGGAACACAGATACGCAGTATTTT. Amino acids: CASSFGGNTDTQYF.

This clonotype was detected ten times or more. This chain connects TRBV27 to TRBJ2-3, with TRBD2 as a possible D gene (5 bases). The germline gives CDR1 MNHEY, CDR2 SMNVEV (reference sequence). Trimming pared 5 bases from V and 9 bases from J, leaving 15 bases between. The CDR3 runs 13 residues. The CDR3 sequence: CASSPPGIPTQYF. CDR3 nucleotides: TGTGCCAGCAGTCCCCCGGGAATTCCGACGCAGTATTTT.

This clonotype was found many times. The J gene is TRBJ1-1, the V gene TRBV12-5; maybe TRBD1 (6 bases). The CDR3 consists of 14 residues. In germline, CDR1 is LGHNT, CDR2 FRNRAP. V was shortened by 7 bases and J by 1 base, with 13 bases between the two germline ends. CDR3 in amino acids: CASVLRGGNTEAFF. The CDR3 DNA reads as TGTGCTAGTGTCCTCAGGGGAGGGAACACTGAAGCTTTCTTT.

In this sample, this clonotype turned up many times. V is TRBV20-1 and J is TRBJ2-1; D gene uncertain. The V gene's germline CDR1 is DFQATT and CDR2 SNEGSKA (reference sequence). V was clipped by 0 bases and J by 4 bases, with 4 bases between them. The CDR3 is 12 amino acids. In DNA form, the CDR3 reads TGCAGTGCTAGAGAGGATTACAATGAGCAGTTCTTC. It translates to CSAREDYNEQFF.

Of note for this clonotype: A clone one base away is much larger, so this may be a read error. The chain is built from TRBV9 and TRBJ1-4; 7 bases are a match to TRBD1. The J segment lost 4 bases and the V segment lost 3 bases, leaving 6 bases of the junction unmatched. Germline-derived CDR1 and CDR2 are SGDLS and YYNGEE. The CDR3 totals 15 residues. CDR3 nucleotides: TGTGCCAGCAGCGCCACAGGGGTCCGTAATGAAAAACTGTTTTTT. Protein sequence: CASSATGVRNEKLFF.

The rearrangement uses TRBV6-1 and TRBJ1-5; D is undetermined. The CDR3 is 14 residues long. The V end lost 5 bases, the J end lost 8 bases, and 16 bases lay between the germline ends. Per the germline V gene, CDR1 is MNHNS and CDR2 is SASEGT. The CDR3 DNA is TGTGCCAGCAGTCCTGGAGCACCAATTGAGCCCCAGCATTTT. Encoded protein: CASSPGAPIEPQHF.

A remark on this clonotype: A single base separates this from a much larger clone, so it may be a read error. The chain couples TRBV27 to TRBJ2-3, with D hard to call. Looked up from germline, CDR1 is MNHEY and CDR2 is SMNVEV (reference sequence). The V end was cut by 5 bases, the J end by 2 bases, with 17 bases between. The CDR3 runs to 16 residues. CDR3 sequence reads: CASSPPLQCSTDTQYF. The CDR3 nucleotides are TGTGCCAGCAGTCCCCCCCTACAGTGTTCCACAGATACGCAGTATTTT.